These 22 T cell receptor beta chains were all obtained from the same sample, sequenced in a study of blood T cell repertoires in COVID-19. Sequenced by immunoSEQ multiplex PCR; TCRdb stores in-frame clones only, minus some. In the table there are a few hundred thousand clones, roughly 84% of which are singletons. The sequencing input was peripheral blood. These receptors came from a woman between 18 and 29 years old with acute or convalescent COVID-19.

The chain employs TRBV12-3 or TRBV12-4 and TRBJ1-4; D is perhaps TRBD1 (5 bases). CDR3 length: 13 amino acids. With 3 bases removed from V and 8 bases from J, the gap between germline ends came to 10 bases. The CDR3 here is CASSFRGGEKLFF. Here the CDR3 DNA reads TGTGCCAGCAGTTTTAGGGGAGGGGAAAAACTGTTTTTT.

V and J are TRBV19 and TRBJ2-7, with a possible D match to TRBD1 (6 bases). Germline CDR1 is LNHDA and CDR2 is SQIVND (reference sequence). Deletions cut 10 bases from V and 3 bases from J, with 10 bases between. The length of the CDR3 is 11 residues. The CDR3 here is CATSQGYEQYF. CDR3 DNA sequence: TGTGCCACTTCACAGGGCTACGAGCAGTACTTC. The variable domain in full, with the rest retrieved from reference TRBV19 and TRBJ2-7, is DGGITQSPKYLFRKEGQNVTLSCEQNLNHDAMYWYRQDPGQGLRLIYYSQIVNDFQKGDIAEGYSVSREKKESFPLTVTSAQKNPTAFYLCATSQGYEQYFGPGTRLTVT.

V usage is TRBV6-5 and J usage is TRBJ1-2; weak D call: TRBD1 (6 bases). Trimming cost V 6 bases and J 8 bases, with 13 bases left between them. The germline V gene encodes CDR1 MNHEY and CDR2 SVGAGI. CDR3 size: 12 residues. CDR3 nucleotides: TGTGCCAGCAGCCCGGACAGAGGCGGCTACACCTTC. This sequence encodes CASSPDRGGYTF.

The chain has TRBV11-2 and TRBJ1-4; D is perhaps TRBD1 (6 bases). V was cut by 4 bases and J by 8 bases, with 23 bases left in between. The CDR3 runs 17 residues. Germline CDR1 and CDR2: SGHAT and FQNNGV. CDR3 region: CASSWGRGRQGGEKLFF. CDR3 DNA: TGTGCCAGCAGCTGGGGGCGGGGGAGGCAGGGCGGCGAAAAACTGTTTTTT.

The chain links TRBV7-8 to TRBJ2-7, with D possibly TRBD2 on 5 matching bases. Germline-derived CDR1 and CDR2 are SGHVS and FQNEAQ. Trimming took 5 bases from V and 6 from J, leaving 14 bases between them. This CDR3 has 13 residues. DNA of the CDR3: TGTGCCAGCAGCCCGCTACTAGTACGCGAGCAGTACTTC. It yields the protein CASSPLLVREQYF.

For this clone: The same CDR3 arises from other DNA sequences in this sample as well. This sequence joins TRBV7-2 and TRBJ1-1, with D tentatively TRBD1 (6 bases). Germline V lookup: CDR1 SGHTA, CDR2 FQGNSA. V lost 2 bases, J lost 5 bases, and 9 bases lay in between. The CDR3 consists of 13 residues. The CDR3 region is CASSLTGKTEAFF. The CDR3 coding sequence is TGTGCCAGCAGCTTAACAGGGAAGACTGAAGCTTTCTTT.

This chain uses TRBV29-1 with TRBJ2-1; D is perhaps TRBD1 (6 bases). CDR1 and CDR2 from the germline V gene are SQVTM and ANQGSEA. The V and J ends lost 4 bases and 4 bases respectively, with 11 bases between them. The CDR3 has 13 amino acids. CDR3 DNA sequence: TGCAGCGTTGCCGGGACATCGTACAATGAGCAGTTCTTC. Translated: CSVAGTSYNEQFF.

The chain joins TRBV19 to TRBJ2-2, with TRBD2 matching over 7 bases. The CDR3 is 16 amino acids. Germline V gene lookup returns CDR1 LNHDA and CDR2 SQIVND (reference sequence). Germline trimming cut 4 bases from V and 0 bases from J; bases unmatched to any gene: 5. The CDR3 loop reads CASSRPSGPNTGELFF. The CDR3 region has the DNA TGTGCCAGTAGTAGACCTAGCGGACCGAACACCGGGGAGCTGTTTTTT.

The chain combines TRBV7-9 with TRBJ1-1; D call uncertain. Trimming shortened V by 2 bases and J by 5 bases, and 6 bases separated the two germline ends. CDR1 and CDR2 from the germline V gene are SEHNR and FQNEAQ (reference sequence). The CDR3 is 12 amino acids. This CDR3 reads CASSLYGTEAFF. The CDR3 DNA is TGTGCCAGCAGCTTATACGGTACTGAAGCTTTCTTT.

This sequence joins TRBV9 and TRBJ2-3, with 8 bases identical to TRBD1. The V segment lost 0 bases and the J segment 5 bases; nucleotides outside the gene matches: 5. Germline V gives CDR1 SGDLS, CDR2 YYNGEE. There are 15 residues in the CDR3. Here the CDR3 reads CASSVAGGLGDTQYF. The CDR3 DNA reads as TGTGCCAGCAGCGTAGCAGGGGGCCTAGGAGATACGCAGTATTTT.

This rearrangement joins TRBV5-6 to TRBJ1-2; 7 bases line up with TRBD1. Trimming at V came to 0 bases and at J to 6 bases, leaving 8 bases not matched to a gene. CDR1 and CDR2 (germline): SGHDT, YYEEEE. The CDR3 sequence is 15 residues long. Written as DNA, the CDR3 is TGTGCCAGCAGCTTGGGGGGGACAGACACCAATGGCTACACCTTC. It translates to CASSLGGTDTNGYTF. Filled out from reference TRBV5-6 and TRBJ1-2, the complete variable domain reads DAGVTQSPTHLIKTRGQQVTLRCSPKSGHDTVSWYQQALGQGPQFIFQYYEEEERQRGNFPDRFSGHQFPNYSSELNVNALLLGDSALYLCASSLGGTDTNGYTFGSGTRLTVV.

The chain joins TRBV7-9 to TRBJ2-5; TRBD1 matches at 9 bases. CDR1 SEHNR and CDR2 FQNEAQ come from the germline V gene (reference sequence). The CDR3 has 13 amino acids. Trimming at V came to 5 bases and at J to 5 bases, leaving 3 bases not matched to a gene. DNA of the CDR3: TGTGCCAGCAGCACAGGGGGCGACGAGACCCAGTACTTC. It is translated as CASSTGGDETQYF.

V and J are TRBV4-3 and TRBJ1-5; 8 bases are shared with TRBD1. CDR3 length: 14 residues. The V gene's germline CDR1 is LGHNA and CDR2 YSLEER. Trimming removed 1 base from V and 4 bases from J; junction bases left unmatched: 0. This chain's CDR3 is CASSQGTGNQPQHF. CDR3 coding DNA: TGCGCCAGCAGCCAAGGGACAGGGAATCAGCCCCAGCATTTT.

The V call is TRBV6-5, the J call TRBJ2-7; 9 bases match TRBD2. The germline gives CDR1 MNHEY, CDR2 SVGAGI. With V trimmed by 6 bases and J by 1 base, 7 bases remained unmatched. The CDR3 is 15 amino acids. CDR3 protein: CASSFATSGSYEQYF. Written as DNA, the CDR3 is TGTGCCAGCAGCTTTGCGACTAGCGGATCCTACGAGCAGTACTTC.

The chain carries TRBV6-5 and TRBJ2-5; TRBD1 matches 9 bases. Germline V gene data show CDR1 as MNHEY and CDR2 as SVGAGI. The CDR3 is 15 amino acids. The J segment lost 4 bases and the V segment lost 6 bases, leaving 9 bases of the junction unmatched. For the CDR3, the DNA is TGTGCCAGCAGGGGGACAGGGCTTTTCTTAGAGACCCAGTACTTC. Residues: CASRGTGLFLETQYF.

CDR3 sequence: CASTGTRGVDQPQHF. In nucleotides, the CDR3 is TGTGCCAGTACGGGGACCAGGGGTGTTGATCAGCCCCAGCATTTT. The chain is built from TRBV19 and TRBJ1-5, with D possibly being TRBD1 (6 bases). V was clipped by 7 bases and J by 5 bases, with 18 bases between them. The CDR3 is 15 amino acids. Germline values: CDR1 LNHDA, CDR2 SQIVND (reference sequence).

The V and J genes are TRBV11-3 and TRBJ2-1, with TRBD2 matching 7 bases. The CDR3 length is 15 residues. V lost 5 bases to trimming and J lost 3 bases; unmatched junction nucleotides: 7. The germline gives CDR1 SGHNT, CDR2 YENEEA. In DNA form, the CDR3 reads TGTGCCAGCAGCCGACGGGCGGGGGACTACAATGAGCAGTTCTTC. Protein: CASSRRAGDYNEQFF.

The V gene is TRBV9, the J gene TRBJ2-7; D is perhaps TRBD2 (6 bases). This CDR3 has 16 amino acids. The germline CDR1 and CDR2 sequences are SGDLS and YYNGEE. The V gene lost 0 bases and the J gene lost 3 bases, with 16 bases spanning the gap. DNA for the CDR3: TGTGCCAGCAGCGTAGCCGGGGGAGAGGGTCTCTACGAGCAGTACTTC. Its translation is CASSVAGGEGLYEQYF.

This CDR3 reads CASSGPGTSGRVYEQFF. The CDR3 nucleotides read TGTGCCAGCTCAGGACCCGGGACTAGCGGGAGGGTCTATGAGCAGTTCTTC. The V call is TRBV18, the J call TRBJ2-1, with 16 positions matching TRBD2. This CDR3 has 17 residues. Germline V gene sequence: CDR1 KGHSH, CDR2 LQKENI. Trimming at V came to 5 bases and at J to 8 bases, leaving 9 bases not matched to a gene.

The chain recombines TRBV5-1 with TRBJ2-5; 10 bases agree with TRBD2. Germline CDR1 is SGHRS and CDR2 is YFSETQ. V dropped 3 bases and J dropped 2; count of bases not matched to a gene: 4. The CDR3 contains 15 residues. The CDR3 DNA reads TGCGCCAGCAGCTCCCCGGGACTAGCGCAAGAGACCCAGTACTTC. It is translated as CASSSPGLAQETQYF.

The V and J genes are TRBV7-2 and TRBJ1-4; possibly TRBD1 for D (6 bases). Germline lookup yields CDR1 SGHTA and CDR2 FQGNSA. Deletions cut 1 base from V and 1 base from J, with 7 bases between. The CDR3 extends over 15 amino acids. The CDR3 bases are TGTGCCAGCAGCTTAGAGGACAGAACTAATGAAAAACTGTTTTTT. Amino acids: CASSLEDRTNEKLFF.

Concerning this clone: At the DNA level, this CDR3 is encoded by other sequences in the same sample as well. The CDR3 spells CAWSAGYEQYF. DNA of the CDR3: TGTGCCTGGAGTGCGGGTTACGAGCAGTACTTC. The rearrangement links TRBV30 to TRBJ2-7; no clear D gene. Trimming took 1 base from V and 4 from J, leaving 5 bases between them. The CDR3 has 11 amino acids. From germline, CDR1 is GTSNPN and CDR2 SVGIG (reference sequence).